The present entry profiles one T cell receptor (beta chain) with its context. Its matching antigen is unknown. This sample stems from a study of identifying expanded T cells in peripheral blood. Study-wide points: Across healthy donors, higher total template counts meant significantly greater two-week count variance.

Produced via immunoSEQ multiplex PCR; TCRdb's table is partial and in-frame only. The sample yields about 85,000 clones, approximately 90% seen once. The receptor's source is a person between 18 and 75 years old in good health. The sequenced material came from blood.

The CDR3 spells CASKWEGARTPQHF. For the CDR3, the DNA is TGTGCCAGCAAATGGGAGGGGGCGCGGACGCCCCAGCATTTT. This chain joins TRBV6-1 and TRBJ1-5; 7 bases map to TRBD1. CDR1 is MNHNS, CDR2 SASEGT, per germline. V lost 7 bases and J lost 9; bases outside the gene matches: 12. CDR3 size: 14 residues.